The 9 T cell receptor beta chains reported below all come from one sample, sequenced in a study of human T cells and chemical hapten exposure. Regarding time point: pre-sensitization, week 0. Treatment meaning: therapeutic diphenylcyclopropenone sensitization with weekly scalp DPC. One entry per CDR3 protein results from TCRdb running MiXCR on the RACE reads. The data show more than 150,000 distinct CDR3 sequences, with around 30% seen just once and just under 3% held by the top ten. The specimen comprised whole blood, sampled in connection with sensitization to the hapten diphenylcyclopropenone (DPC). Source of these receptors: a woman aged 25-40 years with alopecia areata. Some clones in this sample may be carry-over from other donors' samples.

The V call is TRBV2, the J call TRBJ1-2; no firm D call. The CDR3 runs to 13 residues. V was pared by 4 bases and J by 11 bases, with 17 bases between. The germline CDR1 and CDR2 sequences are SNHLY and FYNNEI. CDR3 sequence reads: CASSVSDRGKYTF. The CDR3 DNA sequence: TGTGCCAGCAGTGTTTCCGATCGAGGGAAGTACACCTTC.

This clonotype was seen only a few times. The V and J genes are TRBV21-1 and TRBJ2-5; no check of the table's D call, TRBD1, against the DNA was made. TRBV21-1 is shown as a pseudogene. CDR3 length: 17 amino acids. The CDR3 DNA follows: TGTGCCAGCAGCAAAGAGGGTCGCGGGGGGATCCCGGAGACCCAGTACTTC. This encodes CASSKEGRGGIPETQYF.

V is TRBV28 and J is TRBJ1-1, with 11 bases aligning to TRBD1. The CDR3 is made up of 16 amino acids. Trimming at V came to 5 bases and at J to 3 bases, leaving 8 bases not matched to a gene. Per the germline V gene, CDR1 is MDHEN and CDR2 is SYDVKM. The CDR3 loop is CASSPSSGQGDTEAFF. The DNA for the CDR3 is TGTGCCAGCAGTCCATCTTCGGGACAGGGGGACACTGAAGCTTTCTTT.

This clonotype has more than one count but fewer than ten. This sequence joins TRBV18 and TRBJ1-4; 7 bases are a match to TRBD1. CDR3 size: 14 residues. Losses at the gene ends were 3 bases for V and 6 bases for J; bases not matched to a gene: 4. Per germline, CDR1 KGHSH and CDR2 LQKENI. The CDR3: CASSPTGVDEKLFF. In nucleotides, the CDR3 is TGTGCCAGCTCACCTACAGGGGTTGATGAAAAACTGTTTTTT.

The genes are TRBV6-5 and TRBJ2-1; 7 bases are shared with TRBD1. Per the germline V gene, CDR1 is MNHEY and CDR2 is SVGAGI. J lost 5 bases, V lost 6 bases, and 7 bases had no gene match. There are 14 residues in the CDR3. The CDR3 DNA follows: TGTGCCAGCAGACCGACAGGGATGCACAATGAGCAGTTCTTC. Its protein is CASRPTGMHNEQFF.

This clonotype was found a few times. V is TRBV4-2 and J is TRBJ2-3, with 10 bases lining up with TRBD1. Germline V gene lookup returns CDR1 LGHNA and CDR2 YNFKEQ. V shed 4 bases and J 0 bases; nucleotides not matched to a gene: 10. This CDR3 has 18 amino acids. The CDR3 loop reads CASSPTPGQGVSTDTQYF. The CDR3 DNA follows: TGTGCCAGCAGCCCCACCCCAGGACAGGGGGTTAGCACAGATACGCAGTATTTT.

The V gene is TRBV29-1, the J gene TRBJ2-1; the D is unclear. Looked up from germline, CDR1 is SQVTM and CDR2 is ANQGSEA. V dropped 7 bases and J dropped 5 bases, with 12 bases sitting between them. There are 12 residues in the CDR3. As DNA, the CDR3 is TGCAGCGCCCAAGCAGGAAACAATGAGCAGTTCTTC. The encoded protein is CSAQAGNNEQFF.

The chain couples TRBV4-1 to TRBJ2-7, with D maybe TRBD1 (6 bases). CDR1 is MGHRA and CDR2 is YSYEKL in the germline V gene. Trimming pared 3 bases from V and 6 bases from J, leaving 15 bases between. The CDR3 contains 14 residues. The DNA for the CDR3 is TGCGCCAGCAGCCACGTAGGGGGTGCGGGCGAGCAGTACTTC. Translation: CASSHVGGAGEQYF.

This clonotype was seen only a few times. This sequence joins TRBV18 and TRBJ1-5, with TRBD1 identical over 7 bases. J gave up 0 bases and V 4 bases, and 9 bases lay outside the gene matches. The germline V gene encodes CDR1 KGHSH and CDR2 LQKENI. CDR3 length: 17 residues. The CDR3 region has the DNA TGTGCCAGCTCACTCTTAGGGGGCGCGGGTAGCAATCAGCCCCAGCATTTT. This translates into CASSLLGGAGSNQPQHF.